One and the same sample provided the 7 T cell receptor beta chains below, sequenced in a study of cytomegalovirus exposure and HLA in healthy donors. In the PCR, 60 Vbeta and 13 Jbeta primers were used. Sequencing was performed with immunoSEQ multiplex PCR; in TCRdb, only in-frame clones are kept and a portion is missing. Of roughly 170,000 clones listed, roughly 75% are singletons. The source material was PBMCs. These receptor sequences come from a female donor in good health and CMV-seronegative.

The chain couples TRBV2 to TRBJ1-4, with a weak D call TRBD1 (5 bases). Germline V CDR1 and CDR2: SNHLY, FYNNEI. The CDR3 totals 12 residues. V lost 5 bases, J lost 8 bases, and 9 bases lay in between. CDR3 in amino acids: CASSWGLEKLFF. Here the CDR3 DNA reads TGTGCCAGCAGTTGGGGCCTAGAAAAACTGTTTTTT.

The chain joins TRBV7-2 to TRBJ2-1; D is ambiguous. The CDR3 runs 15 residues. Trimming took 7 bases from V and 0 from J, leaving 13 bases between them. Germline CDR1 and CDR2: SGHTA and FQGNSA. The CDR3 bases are TGTGCCAGCATCAGTCGCCCGGGCTCCTACAATGAGCAGTTCTTC. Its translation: CASISRPGSYNEQFF.

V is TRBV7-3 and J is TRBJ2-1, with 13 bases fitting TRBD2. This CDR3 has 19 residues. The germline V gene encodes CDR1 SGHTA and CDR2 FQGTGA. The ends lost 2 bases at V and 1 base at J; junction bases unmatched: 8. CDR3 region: CASSLRLAGGPSSYNEQFF. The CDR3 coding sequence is TGTGCCAGCAGCTTACGACTAGCGGGGGGCCCCAGTTCCTACAATGAGCAGTTCTTC.

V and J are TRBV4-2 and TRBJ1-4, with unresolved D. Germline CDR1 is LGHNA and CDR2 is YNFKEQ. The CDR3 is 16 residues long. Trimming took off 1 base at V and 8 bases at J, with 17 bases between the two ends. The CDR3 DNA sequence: TGTGCCAGCAGCCAAGCCTTCGTCTCGACTGAGGAAAAACTGTTTTTT. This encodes CASSQAFVSTEEKLFF.

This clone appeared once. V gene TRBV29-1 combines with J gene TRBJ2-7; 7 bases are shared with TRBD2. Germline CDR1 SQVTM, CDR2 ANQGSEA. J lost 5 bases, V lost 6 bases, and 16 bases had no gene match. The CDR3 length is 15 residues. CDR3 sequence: CSVARGASGDHEQYF. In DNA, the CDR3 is TGCAGCGTGGCTAGAGGGGCTAGCGGAGATCACGAGCAGTACTTC.

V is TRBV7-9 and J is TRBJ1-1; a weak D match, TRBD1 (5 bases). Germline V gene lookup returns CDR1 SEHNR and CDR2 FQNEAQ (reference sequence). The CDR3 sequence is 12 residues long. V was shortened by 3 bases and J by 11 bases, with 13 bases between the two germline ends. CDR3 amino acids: CASSFSGRGAFF. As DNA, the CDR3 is TGTGCCAGCAGCTTTAGCGGGAGGGGCGCTTTCTTT.

The CDR3 DNA reads as TGTGCCAGCAGCCCTCATCCAGGGGGCGACTGGGATGAGCAGTTCTTC. Its protein is CASSPHPGGDWDEQFF. The V gene is TRBV11-2, the J gene TRBJ2-1, with TRBD1 matching 8 bases. CDR1 is SGHAT and CDR2 is FQNNGV in the germline V gene. The CDR3 has 16 residues. Trimming at V came to 5 bases and at J to 8 bases, leaving 14 bases not matched to a gene.